This T cell receptor (beta chain) was captured in a study of technical replicates of blood from several donors (TCRdb year 2017). Including cysteine and phenylalanine, the CDR3 has 16 amino acids. Solely the CDR3 DNA is kept, with 48 bases framed from the first base. CDR1 and CDR2, per the germline V gene (reference sequence), are LNHDA and SQIVND. Here V drops 3 bases and J drops 8 bases, and the junction holds 15 bases not matched to any gene. In its sample, this clone was seen once. This receptor's antigen is unknown. No quality values exist for individual bases; no much larger clone is one base distant. Library preparation employed the immunoSEQ multiplex PCR assay. TCRdb mirrors the immuneACCESS table, restricted to in-frame sequences. Some clones are absent from its copies; in checked studies, under half trace to an unresolved V gene, and the reason for the others is unknown. For this sample there are fewer than 90,000 clones; 89% appear just once. Roughly 0.38% of the sample belongs to the ten largest clones.

This receptor chain uses TRBV19 and TRBJ1-2, with TRBD1 identical over 7 junction bases. The clonotype originates from a human donor in good health. The sample was T cells isolated from PBMCs. Here is the DNA: TGTGCCAGTAGTATTGTTCCTTCAGGGGGAGTCGGCGGCTACACCTTC. It specifies CASSIVPSGGVGGYTF.